Listed here are 20 T cell receptor beta chains from one sample, sequenced in a study of blood T cell repertoires in COVID-19. TCRdb keeps only in-frame clones here, not all; method: immunoSEQ multiplex PCR. There are tens of thousands of clones in the sample; roughly 81% occur only once, and around 35% lies in the top ten. Specimen: peripheral blood. Receptors originate from a man between 65 and 85 years old with acute or convalescent COVID-19.

This chain connects TRBV5-1 to TRBJ1-2, with a tentative D call TRBD1 (5 bases). The CDR3 sequence is 14 residues long. Trimming shortened V by 0 bases and J by 9 bases, and 15 bases separated the two germline ends. Germline values: CDR1 SGHRS, CDR2 YFSETQ. The CDR3 here is CASSLAGGELSYTF. The CDR3 DNA reads TGCGCCAGCAGCTTGGCCGGGGGGGAATTGAGCTACACCTTC.

V gene TRBV7-2 combines with J gene TRBJ2-7, with D hard to call. The length of the CDR3 is 14 residues. In germline, CDR1 is SGHTA, CDR2 FQGNSA. Trimming took off 5 bases at V and 2 bases at J, with 13 bases between the two ends. This CDR3 is CASSPTRYAYEQYF. The CDR3 DNA reads TGTGCCAGCAGCCCAACTCGATACGCCTACGAGCAGTACTTC.

The V gene is TRBV5-1, the J gene TRBJ1-1, with 8 nucleotides matching TRBD1. The length of the CDR3 is 16 residues. CDR1 is SGHRS, CDR2 YFSETQ, per germline. V was clipped by 1 base and J by 1 base; unmatched bases: 6. The DNA of the CDR3 is TGCGCCAGCAGCTTGCAGGGGGCGGTGGAGAACACTGAAGCTTTCTTT. It codes for CASSLQGAVENTEAFF.

The chain joins TRBV12-3 or TRBV12-4 to TRBJ2-3; D is possibly TRBD1 (6 bases). Trimming pared 5 bases from V and 3 bases from J, leaving 9 bases between. The CDR3 contains 13 residues. This CDR3 reads CASSGQGTDTQYF. The CDR3 nucleotides read TGTGCCAGCAGTGGCCAGGGGACAGATACGCAGTATTTT.

This sequence joins TRBV5-1 and TRBJ1-1; 9 positions agree with TRBD1. This CDR3 comprises 15 residues. V shed 0 bases and J 0 bases; nucleotides not matched to a gene: 0. The germline V gene encodes CDR1 SGHRS and CDR2 YFSETQ. The CDR3 DNA reads TGCGCCAGCAGCTTGGGGACAGGGGTGAACACTGAAGCTTTCTTT. It specifies CASSLGTGVNTEAFF.

The chain couples TRBV5-4 to TRBJ2-3, with 7 bases lining up with TRBD1. The V gene's germline CDR1 is SGHNT and CDR2 YYREEE (reference sequence). This CDR3 comprises 16 residues. The J segment lost 0 bases and the V segment lost 0 bases, leaving 4 bases of the junction unmatched. CDR3 loop: CASSLVGGGSTDTQYF. DNA for the CDR3: TGTGCCAGCAGCTTGGTAGGGGGCGGGAGCACAGATACGCAGTATTTT.

CDR3 region: CASSHLTGTPYEQYF. Written as DNA, the CDR3 is TGTGCCAGCAGCCATCTGACAGGGACCCCCTACGAGCAGTACTTC. This chain connects TRBV3-1 (or the pseudogene TRBV3-2) to TRBJ2-7; 7 nucleotides align to TRBD1. Germline-derived CDR1 and CDR2 are LGHDT and YNNKEL (reference sequence). The trim removed 3 bases at V and 2 bases at J, leaving 7 bases unmatched. This CDR3 comprises 15 residues.

In DNA form, the CDR3 reads TGTGCCAGCAATGACAGGGGGTACAATGAGCAGTTCTTC. This encodes CASNDRGYNEQFF. The chain links TRBV7-8 to TRBJ2-1; 9 bases are shared with TRBD1. J was trimmed by 4 bases and V by 7 bases; bases with no gene match: 2. CDR1 is SGHVS, CDR2 FQNEAQ, per germline. The CDR3 has 13 residues.

The V and J genes are TRBV7-2 and TRBJ1-3, with 7 nucleotides matching TRBD1. The CDR3 loop spans 14 amino acids. Per the germline V gene, CDR1 is SGHTA and CDR2 is FQGNSA. With V trimmed by 3 bases and J by 4 bases, 3 bases remained unmatched. CDR3 sequence (DNA): TGTGCCAGCAGCTTCGGGACAGTCGGAAACACCATATATTTT. It is translated as CASSFGTVGNTIYF.

There are a few counts of this clone. This sequence joins TRBV5-4 and TRBJ2-1; 9 bases align to TRBD2. The CDR3 is made up of 15 amino acids. Germline V CDR1 and CDR2: SGHNT, YYREEE (reference sequence). V lost 3 bases and J lost 6; bases outside the gene matches: 7. Here the CDR3 reads CASSSGTSRTNEQFF. CDR3 DNA sequence: TGTGCCAGCAGCTCAGGGACTAGCAGAACCAATGAGCAGTTCTTC.

The genes are TRBV2 and TRBJ2-2; 9 nucleotides agree with TRBD1. Germline V CDR1 and CDR2: SNHLY, FYNNEI. Losses at the gene ends were 2 bases for V and 3 bases for J; bases not matched to a gene: 4. This CDR3 spans 16 amino acids. CDR3 coding DNA: TGTGCCAGCAGTGAATTGGGGACAGGGTACACCGGGGAGCTGTTTTTT. Protein sequence: CASSELGTGYTGELFF.

The CDR3 region has the DNA TGTGCCACCAGCAGAGATCCGACAGCGAACACTGAAGCTTTCTTT. Amino acids: CATSRDPTANTEAFF. The genes are TRBV15 and TRBJ1-1; TRBD1 is a possible D gene (5 bases). V was clipped by 0 bases and J by 1 base, with 9 bases between them. Per the germline V gene, CDR1 is LNHNV and CDR2 is YYDKDF (reference sequence). This CDR3 spans 15 amino acids.

The CDR3 region has the DNA TGTGCCAGCAGCTTAACTAGGAGGGCCTACAATGAGCAGTTCTTC. This encodes CASSLTRRAYNEQFF. The chain carries TRBV7-2 and TRBJ2-1, with a weak D call TRBD2 (6 bases). The ends were cut back, 2 bases at V and 2 bases at J, with 10 bases in the middle. CDR1 is SGHTA, CDR2 FQGNSA, per germline. The CDR3 totals 15 residues. Full variable domain (outside the CDR3, taken from reference TRBV7-2 and TRBJ2-1): GAGVSQSPSNKVTEKGKDVELRCDPISGHTALYWYRQSLGQGLEFLIYFQGNSAPDKSGLPSDRFSAERTGGSVSTLTIQRTQQEDSAVYLCASSLTRRAYNEQFFGPGTRLTVL.

Only one count was recorded for this clone. V usage is TRBV3-1 (or the pseudogene TRBV3-2) and J usage is TRBJ1-3; 12 bases line up with TRBD1. The V and J ends lost 4 bases and 1 base, in that order; junction bases with no gene match: 5. The CDR3 has 17 residues. The V gene's germline CDR1 is LGHDT and CDR2 YNNKEL (reference sequence). The CDR3: CASSRRDRGLSGNTIYF. The DNA for the CDR3 is TGTGCCAGCAGCCGACGGGACAGGGGGCTTTCTGGAAACACCATATATTTT.

The CDR3 is CASSNKQGAGTEAFF. DNA for the CDR3: TGTGCCAGCAGCAACAAACAGGGGGCCGGGACTGAAGCTTTCTTT. This chain connects TRBV7-2 to TRBJ1-1; 9 bases align to TRBD1. This CDR3 has 15 residues. Trimming took 5 bases from V and 5 from J; bases not matched to a gene: 9. Looked up from germline, CDR1 is SGHTA and CDR2 is FQGNSA.

V is TRBV5-4 and J is TRBJ1-1, with a tentative D call TRBD1 (5 bases). Looked up from germline, CDR1 is SGHNT and CDR2 is YYREEE (reference sequence). V lost 3 bases and J 5 bases, leaving 17 bases between the germline ends. This CDR3 has 15 amino acids. CDR3 nucleotides: TGTGCCAGCAGCTCCCCCGGGACGGGGGGGACTGAAGCTTTCTTT. This sequence encodes CASSSPGTGGTEAFF.

The chain uses TRBV30 and TRBJ2-3; 9 positions match TRBD2. V lost 0 bases, J lost 0 bases, and 1 base stayed unmatched. Germline CDR1 reads GTSNPN; CDR2 reads SVGIG (reference sequence). CDR3 length: 15 amino acids. CDR3 in DNA: TGTGCCTGGAGTGTCGGACTAGCGAGCACAGATACGCAGTATTTT. Protein sequence: CAWSVGLASTDTQYF.

The V call is TRBV5-1, the J call TRBJ1-6; no clear D. V lost 5 bases and J lost 0, with 15 bases in between. Per germline, CDR1 SGHRS and CDR2 YFSETQ. This CDR3 spans 17 amino acids. The CDR3 is CASSFAGIPSYNSPLHF. The DNA of the CDR3 is TGCGCCAGCAGTTTCGCCGGGATACCCTCCTATAATTCACCCCTCCACTTT.

The chain joins TRBV29-1 to TRBJ2-3; 7 bases line up with TRBD2. The germline V gene encodes CDR1 SQVTM and CDR2 ANQGSEA. The V and J ends lost 0 bases and 0 bases, in that order; junction bases with no gene match: 6. The CDR3 totals 16 residues. CDR3 amino acids: CSVEDRRGFSTDTQYF. The CDR3 nucleotides read TGCAGCGTTGAAGACCGGCGGGGGTTTAGCACAGATACGCAGTATTTT.

The V and J genes are TRBV5-1 and TRBJ2-5; TRBD2 agrees at 12 bases. The CDR3 contains 17 residues. V dropped 2 bases and J dropped 5; count of bases not matched to a gene: 10. Germline CDR1 is SGHRS and CDR2 is YFSETQ. The CDR3 region has the DNA TGCGCCAGCAGCTTACCCCTAGCGGGGGGGCCCACGGAGACCCAGTACTTC. Translation: CASSLPLAGGPTETQYF.